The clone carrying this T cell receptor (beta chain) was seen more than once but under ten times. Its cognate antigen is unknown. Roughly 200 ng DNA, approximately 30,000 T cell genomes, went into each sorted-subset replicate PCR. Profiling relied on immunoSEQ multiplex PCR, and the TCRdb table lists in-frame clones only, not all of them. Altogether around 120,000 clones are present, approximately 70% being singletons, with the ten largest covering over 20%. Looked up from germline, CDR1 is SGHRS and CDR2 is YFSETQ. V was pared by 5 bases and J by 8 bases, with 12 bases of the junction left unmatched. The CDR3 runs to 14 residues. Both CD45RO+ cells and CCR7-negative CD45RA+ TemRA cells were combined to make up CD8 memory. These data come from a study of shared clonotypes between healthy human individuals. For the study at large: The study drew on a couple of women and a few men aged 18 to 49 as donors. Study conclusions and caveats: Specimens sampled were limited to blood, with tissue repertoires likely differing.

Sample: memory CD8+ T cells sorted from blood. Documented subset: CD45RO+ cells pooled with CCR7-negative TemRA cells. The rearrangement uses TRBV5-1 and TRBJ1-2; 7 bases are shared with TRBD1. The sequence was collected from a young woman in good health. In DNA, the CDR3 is TGCGCCAGCAGTTCGGGACAGCAAGAAGAAGGCTACACCTTC. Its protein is CASSSGQQEEGYTF.